These 29 T cell receptor beta chains came from one sample sequenced in a study of CD8 T cells in Susac syndrome. Random hexamers were used to reverse transcribe the RNA input (roughly 0.5 to 1 ug). TCRdb fed the immunoSEQ multiplex PCR reads into MiXCR, producing one record per CDR3 protein. This repertoire shows 150,000 to 200,000 distinct CDR3 sequences, around 93% found once; its top ten account for more than 0.13%. Sequencing used CD4+ T cells from PBMCs. These receptors originate from a human donor in good health.

The rearrangement joins TRBV7-2 to TRBJ1-5; maybe TRBD1 (5 bases). V was clipped by 0 bases and J by 2 bases, with 8 bases between them. This CDR3 spans 15 amino acids. CDR1 is SGHTA and CDR2 is FQGNSA in the germline V gene. CDR3 residues: CASSLAQGGNQPQHF. The DNA for the CDR3 is TGTGCCAGCAGCTTAGCGCAGGGTGGCAATCAGCCCCAGCATTTT.

The chain combines TRBV15 with TRBJ1-3; D call uncertain. Trimming stripped 0 bases from V and 0 bases from J, with 12 bases between. This CDR3 region has 17 residues. CDR1 and CDR2 from the germline V gene are LNHNV and YYDKDF (reference sequence). DNA of the CDR3: TGTGCCACCAGCAGAGATTCGACGGAGCGCTCTGGAAACACCATATATTTT. Translation: CATSRDSTERSGNTIYF. The variable domain in full, with the rest retrieved from reference TRBV15 and TRBJ1-3, is DAMVIQNPRYQVTQFGKPVTLSCSQTLNHNVMYWYQQKSSQAPKLLFHYYDKDFNNEADTPDNFQSRRPNTSFCFLDIRSPGLGDTAMYLCATSRDSTERSGNTIYFGEGSWLTVV.

This rearrangement joins TRBV24-1 to TRBJ2-7, with TRBD1 as a possible D gene (6 bases). The germline V and J ends were trimmed by 0 bases and 7 bases, with 9 bases remaining between them. There are 13 residues in the CDR3. Germline V gives CDR1 KGHDR, CDR2 SFDVKD. The CDR3 protein is CATSDLYTGEQYF. The CDR3, as DNA: TGTGCCACCAGTGATTTGTATACAGGGGAGCAGTACTTC.

V usage is TRBV3-1 and J usage is TRBJ2-3; the D gene could be TRBD1 or TRBD2 (6 bases each). Germline V gene data show CDR1 as LGHDT and CDR2 as YNNKEL (reference sequence). The germline V and J ends were trimmed by 1 base and 4 bases, with 15 bases remaining between them. The CDR3 consists of 16 residues. The chain's CDR3 is CASSQGEGGEADTQYF. Written as DNA, the CDR3 is TGTGCCAGCAGCCAAGGAGAGGGGGGTGAGGCAGATACGCAGTATTTT.

The chain employs TRBV5-1 and TRBJ2-1, with TRBD1 identical over 7 bases. V dropped 4 bases and J dropped 0; count of bases not matched to a gene: 4. The CDR3 covers 15 residues. Germline V lookup: CDR1 SGHRS, CDR2 YFSETQ. For the CDR3, the DNA is TGCGCCAGCAGCCCAGGGGGTCCCTCCTACAATGAGCAGTTCTTC. It is translated as CASSPGGPSYNEQFF. The full variable domain, completed using reference TRBV5-1 and TRBJ2-1, is KAGVTQTPRYLIKTRGQQVTLSCSPISGHRSVSWYQQTPGQGLQFLFEYFSETQRNKGNFPGRFSGRQFSNSRSEMNVSTLELGDSALYLCASSPGGPSYNEQFFGPGTRLTVL.

The CDR3 protein is CASSLYQNTYEQYF. The CDR3 coding sequence is TGTGCCAGCAGCTTGTATCAGAATACCTACGAGCAGTACTTC. J is TRBJ2-7 and V is TRBV5-6; D call uncertain. Germline V gene data show CDR1 as SGHDT and CDR2 as YYEEEE. The V end was cut by 1 base, the J end by 2 bases, with 10 bases between. The CDR3 spans 14 residues. Full variable domain (outside the CDR3, taken from reference TRBV5-6 and TRBJ2-7): DAGVTQSPTHLIKTRGQQVTLRCSPKSGHDTVSWYQQALGQGPQFIFQYYEEEERQRGNFPDRFSGHQFPNYSSELNVNALLLGDSALYLCASSLYQNTYEQYFGPGTRLTVT.

The chain carries TRBV5-4 and TRBJ2-1; 8 nucleotides align to TRBD2. The CDR3 length is 16 residues. The junction had 10 bases not matched to a gene; V was cut back by 1 base and J by 7 bases. Germline V gives CDR1 SGHNT, CDR2 YYREEE (reference sequence). CDR3 protein: CASSLPGGIRRNEQFF. DNA for the CDR3: TGTGCCAGCAGCTTGCCGGGGGGGATAAGGAGGAATGAGCAGTTCTTC.

The chain links TRBV20-1 to TRBJ2-3, with D hard to call. Trimming shortened V by 2 bases and J by 6 bases, and 12 bases separated the two germline ends. The CDR3 contains 13 residues. CDR1 is DFQATT, CDR2 SNEGSKA, per germline (reference sequence). The CDR3 DNA sequence: TGCAGTGCTAGAAAGGGCGCAGAGGATACGCAGTATTTT. This codes for CSARKGAEDTQYF.

The chain carries TRBV7-2 and TRBJ1-5; 7 positions agree with TRBD1. The ends lost 4 bases at V and 4 bases at J; junction bases unmatched: 7. This CDR3 region has 15 residues. Germline-derived CDR1 and CDR2 are SGHTA and FQGNSA. The CDR3, as DNA: TGTGCCAGCAGCTCTTCGACAGGGCTAAATCAGCCCCAGCATTTT. Encoded protein: CASSSSTGLNQPQHF.

The gene calls are TRBV30 and TRBJ1-1; D might be TRBD1 (6 bases). Germline CDR1 and CDR2: GTSNPN and SVGIG (reference sequence). The CDR3 contains 13 residues. Between the trimmed V and J ends, which lost 5 bases and 1 base, there was a span of 11 bases. Here the CDR3 DNA reads TGTGCCTGGTCCGGGACACCGAACACTGAAGCTTTCTTT. Translated: CAWSGTPNTEAFF.

CDR3: CASSPGYGELFF. CDR3 nucleotides: TGTGCCAGCAGCCCCGGCTATGGGGAGCTGTTTTTT. V and J are TRBV11-2 and TRBJ2-2; D is uncertain. Germline V gene data show CDR1 as SGHAT and CDR2 as FQNNGV. There are 12 residues in the CDR3. The ends were cut back, 5 bases at V and 8 bases at J, with 9 bases in the middle. Full variable domain (rest looked up from reference TRBV11-2 and TRBJ2-2): EAGVAQSPRYKIIEKRQSVAFWCNPISGHATLYWYQQILGQGPKLLIQFQNNGVVDDSQLPKDRFSAERLKGVDSTLKIQPAKLEDSAVYLCASSPGYGELFFGEGSRLTVL.

This clonotype was seen once. This chain links TRBV7-3 with TRBJ2-7; possibly TRBD2 for D (6 bases). The CDR3 spans 14 residues. The V end was cut by 1 base, the J end by 2 bases, with 9 bases between. Germline values: CDR1 SGHTA, CDR2 FQGTGA. The CDR3: CASSLNGGTYEQYF. The CDR3 DNA sequence: TGTGCCAGCAGCTTAAATGGCGGGACCTACGAGCAGTACTTC.

J is TRBJ2-5 and V is TRBV29-1, with D perhaps given as TRBD1 or TRBD2 (6 bases each). The CDR3 contains 13 residues. Trimming removed 8 bases from V and 4 bases from J, with 17 bases in between. CDR1 and CDR2 from the germline V gene are SQVTM and ANQGSEA. CDR3 protein: CSSDEGGLETQYF. CDR3 nucleotides: TGCAGCTCTGACGAAGGGGGGCTAGAGACCCAGTACTTC.

As to this clonotype: The germline gene is not matched at one end of the junction; a read error may be the cause. The chain has TRBV3-1 and TRBJ2-1; D might be TRBD2 (5 bases). CDR3 length: 12 amino acids. Germline CDR1 reads LGHDT; CDR2 reads YNNKEL (reference sequence). For the CDR3, the DNA is TGTGCCAGCAGCCACCCCAAGTCGGGGATCCTCTTC. This translates into CASSHPKSGILF.

The chain joins TRBV2 to TRBJ2-6, with no clear D. Between the trimmed V and J ends, which lost 6 bases and 0 bases, there was a span of 6 bases. The CDR3 extends over 14 amino acids. The germline V gene has CDR1 SNHLY and CDR2 FYNNEI. The CDR3 nucleotides are TGTGCCAGCAGGAGTAACTCTGGGGCCAACGTCCTGACTTTC. This translates into CASRSNSGANVLTF.

The V and J genes are TRBV6-5 and TRBJ2-2; TRBD2 matches 9 bases. The ends lost 2 bases at V and 4 bases at J; junction bases unmatched: 5. Germline V gene data show CDR1 as MNHEY and CDR2 as SVGAGI. This CDR3 region has 16 residues. The CDR3 reads CASSYAGGFGTGELFF. The CDR3 DNA is TGTGCCAGCAGTTACGCGGGGGGGTTTGGCACCGGGGAGCTGTTTTTT.

V and J are TRBV20-1 and TRBJ2-7, with 8 bases fitting TRBD2. The length of the CDR3 is 14 residues. Germline CDR1 is DFQATT and CDR2 is SNEGSKA (reference sequence). The junction had 10 bases not matched to a gene; V was cut back by 6 bases and J by 3 bases. DNA of the CDR3: TGCAGTGCCAACCCAAGCGGGGGACTCTACGAGCAGTACTTC. Its translation is CSANPSGGLYEQYF.

The chain uses TRBV6-5 and TRBJ1-3; tentative D call: TRBD1 (5 bases). Germline lookup yields CDR1 MNHEY and CDR2 SVGAGI. The CDR3 has 17 amino acids. The V and J ends lost 2 bases and 2 bases respectively, with 16 bases between them. The CDR3 DNA reads TGTGCCAGCAGTTACCGTCGTCGGGGCACGGCTGGAAACACCATATATTTT. This sequence encodes CASSYRRRGTAGNTIYF.

The V call is TRBV5-6, the J call TRBJ1-1, with TRBD1 as a possible D gene (5 bases). Germline V gene sequence: CDR1 SGHDT, CDR2 YYEEEE. The CDR3 has 12 residues. The V and J ends lost 0 bases and 11 bases respectively, with 11 bases between them. CDR3 region: CASSLDQGRAFF. CDR3 DNA: TGTGCCAGCAGCTTGGACCAGGGACGGGCTTTCTTT.

This clonotype was observed a single time. The gene calls are TRBV29-1 and TRBJ2-5; D is ambiguous. CDR1 is SQVTM, CDR2 ANQGSEA, per germline. This CDR3 spans 12 amino acids. Trimming removed 5 bases from V and 7 bases from J, with 14 bases in between. The CDR3 sequence: CSVPARLGTQYF. The CDR3 DNA sequence: TGCAGCGTTCCCGCCCGGCTGGGGACCCAGTACTTC.

The CDR3 sequence is CASSLGGHLYGYTF. The CDR3 DNA is TGTGCCAGCAGCTTGGGGGGTCACCTCTATGGCTACACCTTC. V usage is TRBV5-4 and J usage is TRBJ1-2; D remains unclear. Germline loops: CDR1 SGHNT, CDR2 YYREEE (reference sequence). This CDR3 has 14 amino acids. V gave up 0 bases and J gave up 4 bases, with 10 bases separating them.

The rearrangement links TRBV27 to TRBJ2-3; the match to TRBD2 covers 7 bases. V lost 3 bases and J lost 1; bases outside the gene matches: 1. CDR3 length: 14 residues. Germline CDR1 is MNHEY and CDR2 is SMNVEV (reference sequence). The CDR3: CASSFGGGTDTQYF. The CDR3 coding sequence is TGTGCCAGCAGTTTTGGGGGGGGCACAGATACGCAGTATTTT.

The chain has TRBV10-3 and TRBJ1-2; D uncertain. Trimming pared 2 bases from V and 2 bases from J, leaving 6 bases between. The V gene's germline CDR1 is ENHRY and CDR2 SYGVKD. The CDR3 has 13 residues. In nucleotides, the CDR3 is TGTGCCATCAGTGAGAACGAGAACTATGGCTACACCTTC. It encodes CAISENENYGYTF.

CDR3 sequence: CASIQGLAGGSYEQYF. In DNA form, the CDR3 reads TGTGCCAGCATTCAGGGACTAGCGGGGGGGTCCTACGAGCAGTACTTC. This chain connects TRBV6-2 or TRBV6-3 to TRBJ2-7; 16 bases fit TRBD2. The CDR3 length is 16 residues. With V trimmed by 7 bases and J by 1 base, 4 bases remained unmatched. Germline V gene data show CDR1 as MNHEY and CDR2 as SVGEGT.

The chain joins TRBV4-1 to TRBJ2-7, with D uncertain. Germline V gives CDR1 MGHRA, CDR2 YSYEKL. The germline V and J ends were trimmed by 0 bases and 9 bases, with 9 bases remaining between them. This CDR3 is 12 amino acids long. Here the CDR3 DNA reads TGCGCCAGCAGCCAAGATCTTGTTTTGCAGTACTTC. Translating it yields CASSQDLVLQYF.

The chain combines TRBV7-2 with TRBJ2-2, with D unresolved. Trimming pared 2 bases from V and 3 bases from J, leaving 7 bases between. This CDR3 is 14 amino acids long. CDR1 is SGHTA, CDR2 FQGNSA, per germline. The CDR3 protein is CASSLQEYTGELFF. CDR3 sequence (DNA): TGTGCCAGCAGCTTACAGGAGTACACCGGGGAGCTGTTTTTT.

The chain uses TRBV7-2 and TRBJ2-7, with 9 bases identical to TRBD1. Losses at the gene ends were 8 bases for V and 5 bases for J; bases not matched to a gene: 7. CDR1 is SGHTA and CDR2 is FQGNSA in the germline V gene. This CDR3 contains 13 residues. The CDR3 spells CASSDRGPNEQYF. The CDR3, as DNA: TGTGCCAGCTCGGACAGGGGTCCGAACGAGCAGTACTTC.

In DNA form, the CDR3 reads TGTGCCAGCAGCCAGGGAACGGGAAACACCATATATTTT. Translation: CASSQGTGNTIYF. This sequence joins TRBV3-1 and TRBJ1-3; D remains ambiguous. CDR3 length: 13 residues. Germline V gene data show CDR1 as LGHDT and CDR2 as YNNKEL (reference sequence). The ends were cut back, 3 bases at V and 4 bases at J, with 7 bases in the middle.

V is TRBV2 and J is TRBJ2-5, with 10 nucleotides matching TRBD1. Germline CDR1 and CDR2: SNHLY and FYNNEI. CDR3 length equals 14 residues. Unmatched junction bases numbered 6, after V lost 7 bases and J lost 4 bases. The CDR3: CASIPDRGGETQYF. CDR3 sequence (DNA): TGTGCCAGCATCCCGGACAGGGGGGGAGAGACCCAGTACTTC. Complete variable domain (other parts from reference TRBV2 and TRBJ2-5): EPEVTQTPSHQVTQMGQEVILRCVPISNHLYFYWYRQILGQKVEFLVSFYNNEISEKSEIFDDQFSVERPDGSNFTLKIRSTKLEDSAMYFCASIPDRGGETQYFGPGTRLLVL.